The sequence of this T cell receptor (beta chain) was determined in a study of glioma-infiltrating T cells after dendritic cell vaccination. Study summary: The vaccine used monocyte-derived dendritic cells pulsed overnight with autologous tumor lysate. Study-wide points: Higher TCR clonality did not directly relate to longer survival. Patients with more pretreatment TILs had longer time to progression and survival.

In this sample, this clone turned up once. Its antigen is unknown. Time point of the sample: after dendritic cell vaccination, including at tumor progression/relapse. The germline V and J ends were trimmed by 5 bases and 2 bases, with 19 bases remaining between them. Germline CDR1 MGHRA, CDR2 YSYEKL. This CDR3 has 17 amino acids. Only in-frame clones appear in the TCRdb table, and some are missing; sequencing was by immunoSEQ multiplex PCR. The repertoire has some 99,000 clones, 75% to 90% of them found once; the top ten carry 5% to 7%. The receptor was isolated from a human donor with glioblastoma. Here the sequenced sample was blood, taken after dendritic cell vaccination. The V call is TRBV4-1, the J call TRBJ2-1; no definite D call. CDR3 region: CASSTLQGGSPYNEQFF. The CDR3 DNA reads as TGCGCCAGCAGCACACTCCAAGGCGGTAGCCCCTACAATGAGCAGTTCTTC.